The 18 T cell receptor beta chains in this list originate from one sample, sequenced in a study of beta chain features in type 1 diabetes. Study outcomes and limitations: Type 1 diabetes patients showed a moderate but significant shortening of TCRB CDR3s in all four CD4+ subsets.

The authors reverse transcribed all of the isolated RNA, so sequencing captured expressed TCRB transcripts. Assay used: immunoSEQ multiplex PCR; TCRdb lists only in-frame clones, some missing. This sample has 300,000 to 400,000 clones, with about a tenth found just once. Which antigens these TCRs recognize remains unknown. The sequencing input was central memory CD4+ T cells from blood. The source of these receptors is a man aged 30 to 45 with type 1 diabetes.

This clone has only a few counts. As DNA, the CDR3 is TGTGCCAGCAGTGTGAGGGCTAGCGGGGGGATAGCCAAAAACATTCAGTACTTC. Encoded protein: CASSVRASGGIAKNIQYF. This chain connects TRBV2 to TRBJ2-4; TRBD2 matches at 11 bases. The CDR3 is 18 amino acids. V was clipped by 4 bases and J by 0 bases; unmatched bases: 8. Germline-derived CDR1 and CDR2 are SNHLY and FYNNEI.

J is TRBJ2-7 and V is TRBV5-1; tentative D call: TRBD1 (6 bases). Germline CDR1 is SGHRS and CDR2 is YFSETQ. This CDR3 comprises 14 residues. The V end was cut by 0 bases, the J end by 5 bases, with 12 bases between. CDR3 bases: TGCGCCAGCAGCTTGGGACAGGATGTGGACGAGCAGTACTTC. Translation: CASSLGQDVDEQYF.

This clone was counted between two and nine times. V gene TRBV7-8 combines with J gene TRBJ2-1; a possible D gene is TRBD1 (6 bases). CDR1 is SGHVS and CDR2 is FQNEAQ in the germline V gene. The V gene lost 5 bases and the J gene lost 11 bases, with 16 bases spanning the gap. The CDR3 contains 13 residues. CDR3 sequence (DNA): TGTGCCAGCAGCCCGAACGGACAGACTAAGCAGTTCTTC. This gives the protein CASSPNGQTKQFF.

This clone was seen a handful of times. The V and J genes are TRBV13 and TRBJ2-7; maybe TRBD2 (6 bases). CDR3 length equals 17 residues. The ends were cut back, 4 bases at V and 2 bases at J, with 21 bases in the middle. Per germline, CDR1 PRHDT and CDR2 FYEKMQ (reference sequence). DNA for the CDR3: TGTGCCAGCAGCTCTCCCCGGCTGGCCGGGGGAACCTACGAGCAGTACTTC. This sequence encodes CASSSPRLAGGTYEQYF.

Note on this clone: Other DNA sequences from this sample encode an identical CDR3 as well. This sequence joins TRBV28 and TRBJ2-5; D may match TRBD1 or TRBD2 (5 bases each). The CDR3 runs 13 residues. Germline V gives CDR1 MDHEN, CDR2 SYDVKM. V lost 2 bases and J 4 bases, leaving 8 bases between the germline ends. The CDR3 loop is CASSLGGTETQYF. In DNA form, the CDR3 reads TGTGCCAGCAGTTTAGGGGGTACAGAGACCCAGTACTTC.

This clone was recorded a few times. The V call is TRBV5-4, the J call TRBJ1-6; no clear D gene. V was shortened by 0 bases and J by 9 bases, with 7 bases between the two germline ends. Germline CDR1 and CDR2: SGHNT and YYREEE (reference sequence). The CDR3 spans 13 residues. The CDR3 sequence is CASSLEPASPLHF. CDR3 DNA sequence: TGTGCCAGCAGCTTGGAACCGGCTTCACCCCTCCACTTT.

The chain is built from TRBV25-1 and TRBJ2-3; D unresolved. This CDR3 has 12 residues. Between the trimmed V and J ends, which lost 2 bases and 3 bases, there was a span of 3 bases. Germline assignment: CDR1 MGHDK and CDR2 SYGVNS. CDR3 in DNA: TGTGCCAGCAGTGAAGGGACAGATACGCAGTATTTT. Residues: CASSEGTDTQYF.

This clone was seen only a few times. CDR3 DNA sequence: TGTGCTAGTGGTTTGGCCGACACTGTGAACACCGGGGAGCTGTTTTTT. Encoded protein: CASGLADTVNTGELFF. The rearrangement links TRBV12-5 to TRBJ2-2; D call uncertain. Trimming shortened V by 1 base and J by 1 base, and 10 bases separated the two germline ends. The CDR3 is made up of 16 amino acids. In germline, CDR1 is LGHNT, CDR2 FRNRAP. The full variable domain, rest sourced from reference TRBV12-5 and TRBJ2-2, is DARVTQTPRHKVTEMGQEVTMRCQPILGHNTVFWYRQTMMQGLELLAYFRNRAPLDDSGMPKDRFSAEMPDATLATLKIQPSEPRDSAVYFCASGLADTVNTGELFFGEGSRLTVL.

This chain uses TRBV7-8 with TRBJ2-7, with 11 positions matching TRBD2. The CDR3 has 15 residues. Germline loops: CDR1 SGHVS, CDR2 FQNEAQ. Trimming cost V 3 bases and J 3 bases; bases outside gene matches: 4. CDR3: CASSFGTSGDYEQYF. The CDR3 DNA sequence: TGTGCCAGCAGCTTTGGGACTAGCGGAGACTACGAGCAGTACTTC.

V and J are TRBV7-2 and TRBJ1-6, with 9 bases identical to TRBD1. CDR1 SGHTA and CDR2 FQGNSA come from the germline V gene. After removal of 3 bases from V and 9 bases from J, the junction contained 6 bases not matched to a gene. This CDR3 has 15 residues. CDR3 in DNA: TGTGCCAGCAGCTTGGAAGGGACAGGGAGTTCACCCCTCCACTTT. This codes for CASSLEGTGSSPLHF.

A few counts support this clone. This chain joins TRBV5-1 and TRBJ2-7; 10 bases align to TRBD1. CDR1 and CDR2 (germline): SGHRS, YFSETQ. The CDR3 totals 15 residues. With V trimmed by 4 bases and J by 4 bases, 8 bases remained unmatched. The CDR3 region has the DNA TGCGCCAGCAGCGAACAACCGGGACAGGGGTACGAGCAGTACTTC. Protein: CASSEQPGQGYEQYF.

V usage is TRBV18 and J usage is TRBJ1-1; TRBD1 aligns across 7 bases. Germline CDR1 KGHSH, CDR2 LQKENI. V dropped 2 bases and J dropped 8; count of bases not matched to a gene: 5. The length of the CDR3 is 13 residues. The CDR3 loop is CASSPGRGLEAFF. The CDR3 region has the DNA TGTGCCAGCTCACCAGGGAGGGGGCTAGAAGCTTTCTTT.

V is TRBV9 and J is TRBJ2-3; TRBD1 is a possible D gene (6 bases). Trimming removed 3 bases from V and 2 bases from J, with 16 bases in between. Germline CDR1 is SGDLS and CDR2 is YYNGEE. The CDR3 runs 16 residues. Here the CDR3 DNA reads TGTGCCAGCAGCGCGTTAGGGGACATCTTCACAGATACGCAGTATTTT. Translating gives CASSALGDIFTDTQYF.

The V and J genes are TRBV9 and TRBJ1-1; TRBD1 matches at 7 bases. Trimming at V came to 1 base and at J to 4 bases, leaving 1 base not matched to a gene. The germline gives CDR1 SGDLS, CDR2 YYNGEE. CDR3 size: 13 residues. The CDR3 nucleotides read TGTGCCAGCAGCGTAAGACAGGGCACTGAAGCTTTCTTT. This encodes CASSVRQGTEAFF.

Many counts were recorded for this clone. V usage is TRBV28 and J usage is TRBJ2-7; D is uncertain. The CDR3 loop spans 13 amino acids. CDR1 is MDHEN and CDR2 is SYDVKM in the germline V gene. The V and J ends lost 2 bases and 3 bases respectively, with 8 bases between them. CDR3 residues: CASSLLGFYEQYF. CDR3 sequence (DNA): TGTGCCAGCAGTTTACTCGGCTTCTACGAGCAGTACTTC.

The J gene is TRBJ2-5, the V gene TRBV30; D uncertain. Germline loops: CDR1 GTSNPN, CDR2 SVGIG (reference sequence). The length of the CDR3 is 12 residues. V was shortened by 4 bases and J by 1 base, with 7 bases between the two germline ends. The CDR3 sequence: CAWTSSQETQYF. CDR3 in DNA: TGTGCCTGGACGTCCTCCCAAGAGACCCAGTACTTC.

This chain uses TRBV25-1 with TRBJ2-1, with D unclear. Germline V CDR1 and CDR2: MGHDK, SYGVNS. Trimming left V 2 bases short and J 8 bases short, with 13 bases between. The CDR3 has 14 amino acids. In DNA form, the CDR3 reads TGTGCCAGCAGTGAAGCGAGGCCCCCCGATGAGCAGTTCTTC. This encodes CASSEARPPDEQFF. Complete variable domain (other parts from reference TRBV25-1 and TRBJ2-1): EADIYQTPRYLVIGTGKKITLECSQTMGHDKMYWYQQDPGMELHLIHYSYGVNSTEKGDLSSESTVSRIRTEHFPLTLESARPSHTSQYLCASSEARPPDEQFFGPGTRLTVL.

This clone came up a few times. This chain uses TRBV7-2 with TRBJ2-1, with TRBD1 as a possible D gene (6 bases). The CDR3 has 17 residues. From germline, CDR1 is SGHTA and CDR2 FQGNSA. V was shortened by 1 base and J by 2 bases, with 15 bases between the two germline ends. Here the CDR3 DNA reads TGTGCCAGCAGCTTAGTCGCCAGGGGCCTGACCTACAATGAGCAGTTCTTC. Translating it yields CASSLVARGLTYNEQFF.